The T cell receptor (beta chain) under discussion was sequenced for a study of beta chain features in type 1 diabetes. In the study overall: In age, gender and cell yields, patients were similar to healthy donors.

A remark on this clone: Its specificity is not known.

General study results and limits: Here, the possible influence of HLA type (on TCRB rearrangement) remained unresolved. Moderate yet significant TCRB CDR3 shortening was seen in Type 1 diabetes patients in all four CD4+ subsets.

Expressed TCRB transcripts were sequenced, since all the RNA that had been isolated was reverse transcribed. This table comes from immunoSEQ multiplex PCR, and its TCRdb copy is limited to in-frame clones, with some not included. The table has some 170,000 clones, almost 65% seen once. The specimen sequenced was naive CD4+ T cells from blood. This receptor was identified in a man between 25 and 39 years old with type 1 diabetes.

The CDR3 region has the DNA TGCAGCGTGGGCCTACCTTCCTACGAGCAGTACTTC. This codes for CSVGLPSYEQYF. The chain couples TRBV29-1 to TRBJ2-7, with D unresolved. The germline CDR1 and CDR2 sequences are SQVTM and ANQGSEA. V lost 6 bases and J lost 1, with 10 bases in between. The CDR3 covers 12 residues.